These 11 T cell receptor beta chains share one sample of origin, sequenced in a study of neurological immune-mediated disorders. TCRdb used MiXCR to reprocess the 5' RACE reads, holding one entry per CDR3 protein. The sample shows 35,000 or so distinct CDR3 sequences, 12% to 15% of them seen only once. The sample taken for sequencing was PBMCs. The receptors stem from a woman between 50 and 59 years old with HTLV-1-associated myelopathy (HAM/TSP).

This clonotype was recorded many times. This sequence joins TRBV5-1 and TRBJ1-1; no definite D call. CDR3 length equals 13 residues. The germline V and J ends were trimmed by 5 bases and 0 bases, with 8 bases remaining between them. CDR1 and CDR2 from the germline V gene are SGHRS and YFSETQ. The CDR3 is CASSSELNTEAFF. The CDR3 nucleotides are TGCGCCAGCAGTTCAGAATTGAACACTGAAGCTTTCTTT.

This clonotype was counted ten times or more. The V and J genes are TRBV29-1 and TRBJ1-4, with 7 bases fitting TRBD1. Per germline, CDR1 SQVTM and CDR2 ANQGSEA. CDR3 length: 13 amino acids. V shed 6 bases, J shed 7 bases, and the junction held 8 bases outside the gene matches. CDR3 in amino acids: CSVNDRVGEKLFF. The DNA of the CDR3 is TGCAGCGTCAACGACAGGGTCGGTGAAAAACTGTTTTTT.

The gene calls are TRBV7-2 and TRBJ2-1; D is possibly TRBD1 (5 bases). The CDR3 is made up of 12 amino acids. Deletions cut 2 bases from V and 8 bases from J, with 7 bases between. Germline V gives CDR1 SGHTA, CDR2 FQGNSA. CDR3 region: CASSLQGYEQFF. In DNA, the CDR3 is TGTGCCAGCAGCTTACAGGGTTATGAGCAGTTCTTC. Using reference TRBV7-2 and TRBJ2-1 for the parts outside the CDR3, the full variable domain is GAGVSQSPSNKVTEKGKDVELRCDPISGHTALYWYRQSLGQGLEFLIYFQGNSAPDKSGLPSDRFSAERTGGSVSTLTIQRTQQEDSAVYLCASSLQGYEQFFGPGTRLTVL.

This clonotype has a count of ten or more. The J gene is TRBJ2-3, the V gene TRBV7-2; TRBD1 matches at 9 bases. CDR1 and CDR2 (germline): SGHTA, FQGNSA. J was trimmed by 1 base and V by 6 bases; bases with no gene match: 17. The CDR3 has 19 residues. The CDR3: CASRDRGGTGKGGTDTQYF. CDR3 nucleotide sequence: TGTGCCAGCAGAGATAGAGGCGGGACAGGGAAAGGAGGCACAGATACGCAGTATTTT.

This clonotype was detected a few times. V and J are TRBV10-3 and TRBJ1-1; D is perhaps TRBD1 (5 bases). This CDR3 has 14 amino acids. Germline lookup yields CDR1 ENHRY and CDR2 SYGVKD. V was pared by 7 bases and J by 0 bases, with 12 bases between. The CDR3, as DNA: TGTGCCATCACATCGGGGCAGTTGAACACTGAAGCTTTCTTT. It specifies CAITSGQLNTEAFF.

The sample holds many counts of this clonotype. This chain links TRBV5-1 with TRBJ2-7, with 7 bases identical to TRBD2. After removal of 7 bases from V and 1 base from J, the junction contained 5 bases not matched to a gene. This CDR3 has 13 residues. Looked up from germline, CDR1 is SGHRS and CDR2 is YFSETQ. The CDR3 DNA reads as TGCGCCAGCGGGAGGGACTATTCCTACGAGCAGTACTTC. Its translation: CASGRDYSYEQYF. Together with reference TRBV5-1 and TRBJ2-7, the CDR3 gives the full variable domain: KAGVTQTPRYLIKTRGQQVTLSCSPISGHRSVSWYQQTPGQGLQFLFEYFSETQRNKGNFPGRFSGRQFSNSRSEMNVSTLELGDSALYLCASGRDYSYEQYFGPGTRLTVT.

Concerning this clonotype itself: Relative to the germline gene, one junction end is altered; a read error may explain this. The gene calls are TRBV12-3 or TRBV12-4 and TRBJ2-3; unclear D gene. The CDR3 spans 13 residues. CDR3 amino acids: CAISLPGTDTQYF. In DNA form, the CDR3 reads TGTGCCATCAGTTTACCTGGCACAGATACGCAGTATTTT.

To note about this clonotype: This may stem from a read error, because a much larger clone lies one nucleotide away. V usage is TRBV5-1 and J usage is TRBJ2-5; D might be TRBD1 or TRBD2, each matching 5 bases. Germline loops: CDR1 SGHRS, CDR2 YFSETQ. The CDR3 sequence is 14 residues long. V was trimmed by 2 bases and J by 3 bases, leaving 11 bases between them. CDR3 residues: CASSFGGPEETQYF. The CDR3 coding sequence is TGCGCCAGCAGCTTTGGGGGACCTGAAGAGACCCAGTACTTC.

The chain carries TRBV5-1 and TRBJ2-2; 10 nucleotides match TRBD2. Germline assignment: CDR1 SGHRS and CDR2 YFSETQ. The ends lost 4 bases at V and 4 bases at J; junction bases unmatched: 4. This CDR3 is 15 amino acids long. CDR3 in amino acids: CASSPTSGATGELFF. CDR3 coding DNA: TGCGCCAGCAGCCCCACTAGCGGGGCCACCGGGGAGCTGTTTTTT. Based on the CDR3 plus reference TRBV5-1 and TRBJ2-2, the full variable domain is KAGVTQTPRYLIKTRGQQVTLSCSPISGHRSVSWYQQTPGQGLQFLFEYFSETQRNKGNFPGRFSGRQFSNSRSEMNVSTLELGDSALYLCASSPTSGATGELFFGEGSRLTVL.

At least ten counts were recorded for this clonotype. The CDR3 DNA sequence: TGTGCCAGCAGCTTAGATGCAGGTTCCAATGAGCAGTTCTTC. Protein product: CASSLDAGSNEQFF. The chain uses TRBV11-3 and TRBJ2-1; D gene uncertain. The CDR3 is made up of 14 amino acids. Germline lookup yields CDR1 SGHNT and CDR2 YENEEA. The germline V and J ends were trimmed by 0 bases and 6 bases, with 9 bases remaining between them.

Here the CDR3 reads CASSPTTDLNQPQHF. The CDR3 region has the DNA TGTGCCAGCAGTCCCACCACAGATCTCAATCAGCCCCAGCATTTT. V and J are TRBV2 and TRBJ1-5; unclear D gene. CDR1 and CDR2 from the germline V gene are SNHLY and FYNNEI. V gave up 5 bases and J gave up 3 bases, with 14 bases separating them. The CDR3 contains 15 residues.